The sequence of this TCR beta chain was determined in a study of blood T cell repertoires in COVID-19. J gave up 4 bases and V 3 bases, and 5 bases lay outside the gene matches. CDR1 is SSHAT, CDR2 FNYEAQ, per germline (reference sequence). CDR3 length: 16 amino acids. Authors' analysis steps: Amplified reference gene primers provided the basis for estimating nucleated cell counts. Profiling relied on immunoSEQ multiplex PCR, and the TCRdb table lists in-frame clones only, not all of them. The V and J calls and the clone size are those of that table, but D and trimming were determined from the DNA. The repertoire holds nearly 300,000 clones, with 88% as singletons.

V and J are TRBV7-7 and TRBJ2-1; 11 positions match TRBD2. The specimen was peripheral blood. This clonotype was obtained from a woman between 25 and 40 years old who had recovered from COVID-19. Here the CDR3 reads CASSLGLAASYNEQFF. The CDR3 DNA sequence: TGTGCCAGCAGCTTGGGACTAGCGGCTTCGTACAATGAGCAGTTCTTC.